The next 30 T cell receptor beta chains were all read from a single sample in a study of T cells in Graves' hyperthyroidism and ophthalmopathy. Authors of the study amplified TCR beta CDR3 regions from RNA transcripts. Using the HTBI primer set, a first-round RT-PCR was run on the TCR CDR3. Each CDR3 protein gets one entry after TCRdb re-called the multiplex PCR reads with MiXCR. The data show about 640,000 distinct CDR3 sequences, more than 20% seen once. The sequenced sample consisted of blood. These receptors all come from a man aged 25-45 years with Graves' ophthalmopathy.

This clonotype was detected many times. The chain joins TRBV2 to TRBJ2-5, with D tentatively TRBD1 (5 bases). CDR3 size: 14 residues. The V end was cut by 3 bases, the J end by 5 bases, with 13 bases between. Germline CDR1 SNHLY, CDR2 FYNNEI. CDR3 nucleotide sequence: TGTGCCAGCAGTGATTTAGGGGTGGTTGAGACCCAGTACTTC. Translating gives CASSDLGVVETQYF.

This clonotype was counted many times. The CDR3 nucleotides are TGTGCCAGCAGTTCGCGGCAGACGTCGGGCGATGAAAAACTGTTTTTT. It specifies CASSSRQTSGDEKLFF. This chain links TRBV27 with TRBJ1-4; no clear D. CDR1 MNHEY and CDR2 SMNVEV come from the germline V gene (reference sequence). The CDR3 is 16 amino acids. The V gene lost 4 bases and the J gene lost 6 bases, with 18 bases spanning the gap.

Ten or more counts support this clonotype. CDR3 in DNA: TGTGCCAGCAGCCTCCAGGGGGGGGAGCTGTTTTTT. This codes for CASSLQGGELFF. This rearrangement joins TRBV7-2 to TRBJ2-2, with D possibly matching TRBD1 (6 bases). The V end lost 5 bases, the J end lost 8 bases, and 9 bases lay between the germline ends. Germline loops: CDR1 SGHTA, CDR2 FQGNSA. The CDR3 is 12 amino acids.

This clonotype was seen more than once but under ten times. This sequence joins TRBV20-1 and TRBJ2-7, with D perhaps TRBD2 (5 bases). The germline V gene encodes CDR1 DFQATT and CDR2 SNEGSKA (reference sequence). The CDR3 is 12 residues long. Trimming removed 5 bases from V and 0 bases from J, with 8 bases in between. The CDR3 DNA follows: TGCAGTGCTCGGACTTCCTCCTACGAGCAGTACTTC. This gives the protein CSARTSSYEQYF.

This clonotype showed up just a few times. This chain uses TRBV6-1 with TRBJ1-2, with TRBD1 identical over 11 bases. The V gene end was trimmed by 7 bases and the J gene end by 3 bases; junction bases not matched to a gene: 7. Per the germline V gene, CDR1 is MNHNS and CDR2 is SASEGT. The CDR3 length is 15 residues. Written as DNA, the CDR3 is TGTGCCAGCAAATTCGGACAGGGGGCGGACTATGGCTACACCTTC. Residues: CASKFGQGADYGYTF.

The rearrangement links TRBV18 to TRBJ2-7, with 9 bases aligning to TRBD1. The CDR3 totals 16 residues. Trimming cost V 4 bases and J 0 bases; bases outside gene matches: 7. Germline V gives CDR1 KGHSH, CDR2 LQKENI. For the CDR3, the DNA is TGTGCCAGCTCACTACAGGGGACAGGGAGCTCCTACGAGCAGTACTTC. Its translation is CASSLQGTGSSYEQYF.

This clonotype was detected only once. The chain combines TRBV20-1 with TRBJ1-6; TRBD1 is a possible D gene (6 bases). In germline, CDR1 is DFQATT, CDR2 SNEGSKA (reference sequence). V lost 3 bases to trimming and J lost 9 bases, with 12 bases between them. The CDR3 totals 13 residues. As DNA, the CDR3 is TGCAGTGCTAGGGACAGCCTAGGTTCACCCCTCCACTTT. It translates to CSARDSLGSPLHF.

The V call is TRBV13, the J call TRBJ2-1; D uncertain. The CDR3 runs to 16 residues. Germline loops: CDR1 PRHDT, CDR2 FYEKMQ (reference sequence). Trimming took off 5 bases at V and 2 bases at J, with 16 bases between the two ends. The CDR3 bases are TGTGCCAGCAGCGTATATTGGGTATACCCCTACAATGAGCAGTTCTTC. Amino acid sequence: CASSVYWVYPYNEQFF. Filled out from reference TRBV13 and TRBJ2-1, the complete variable domain reads AAGVIQSPRHLIKEKRETATLKCYPIPRHDTVYWYQQGPGQDPQFLISFYEKMQSDKGSIPDRFSAQQFSDYHSELNMSSLELGDSALYFCASSVYWVYPYNEQFFGPGTRLTVL.

This clonotype occurred a few times. The V gene is TRBV27, the J gene TRBJ1-1; D not certain. The CDR3 extends over 12 amino acids. Germline lookup yields CDR1 MNHEY and CDR2 SMNVEV (reference sequence). Trimming cost V 6 bases and J 4 bases, with 9 bases left between them. The CDR3 protein is CASRRRGTEAFF. CDR3 nucleotide sequence: TGTGCCAGCAGACGCCGGGGCACTGAAGCTTTCTTT.

In its sample, this clonotype was seen a few times. One end of the junction is discordant with germline, which a read error may explain. This chain connects TRBV18 to TRBJ1-2, with D possibly matching TRBD1 (5 bases). The germline V gene encodes CDR1 KGHSH and CDR2 LQKENI. The CDR3 length is 14 residues. Here the CDR3 reads CASSPPGGVDGYTF. The CDR3 DNA reads TGTGCCAGCTCCCCACCGGGAGGGGTGGATGGCTACACCTTC.

This clonotype was found a few times. V usage is TRBV20-1 and J usage is TRBJ2-7; D is undetermined. The CDR3 is 14 residues long. CDR1 is DFQATT and CDR2 is SNEGSKA in the germline V gene (reference sequence). Trimming pared 6 bases from V and 1 base from J, leaving 16 bases between. The CDR3 DNA sequence: TGCAGTGCGAAGCCGAAAGACCGTTCCTACGAGCAGTACTTC. It is translated as CSAKPKDRSYEQYF.

The rearrangement links TRBV12-3 or TRBV12-4 to TRBJ2-5, with TRBD1 matching 7 bases. The CDR3 totals 14 residues. V shed 5 bases, J shed 2 bases, and the junction held 5 bases outside the gene matches. This CDR3 is CASSEPGQQETQYF. CDR3 DNA: TGTGCCAGCAGTGAACCGGGACAGCAAGAGACCCAGTACTTC.

This clonotype was picked up many times. The chain combines TRBV7-9 with TRBJ2-7; D may be TRBD1 (5 bases). Germline assignment: CDR1 SEHNR and CDR2 FQNEAQ (reference sequence). V gave up 3 bases and J gave up 0 bases, with 15 bases separating them. The CDR3 runs 16 residues. CDR3 bases: TGTGCCAGCAGCTTTCTAGGACAAATGAGCTCCTACGAGCAGTACTTC. The encoded protein is CASSFLGQMSSYEQYF.

There are a few counts of this clonotype. J is TRBJ1-1 and V is TRBV7-9, with no clear D. Between the trimmed V and J ends, which lost 1 base and 0 bases, there was a span of 15 bases. The CDR3 sequence is 17 residues long. The germline V gene encodes CDR1 SEHNR and CDR2 FQNEAQ (reference sequence). CDR3 coding DNA: TGTGCCAGCAGCTTAGGAAGAGTAGGCAAAATGAACACTGAAGCTTTCTTT. Amino acid sequence: CASSLGRVGKMNTEAFF.

The chain links TRBV9 to TRBJ2-3; D is possibly TRBD1 (5 bases). Per germline, CDR1 SGDLS and CDR2 YYNGEE. CDR3 size: 15 residues. Trimming removed 2 bases at V and 0 bases at J, with 10 bases between. The CDR3: CASSVDISSTDTQYF. CDR3 bases: TGTGCCAGCAGCGTGGACATTTCTAGCACAGATACGCAGTATTTT.

In its sample, this clonotype was seen many times. J is TRBJ2-3 and V is TRBV28, with 7 bases aligning to TRBD1. The CDR3 is 13 amino acids. Germline values: CDR1 MDHEN, CDR2 SYDVKM. V shed 6 bases, J shed 6 bases, and the junction held 6 bases outside the gene matches. DNA for the CDR3: TGTGCCAGCAGATACTCACAGGGGGATACGCAGTATTTT. Translating it yields CASRYSQGDTQYF.

This clonotype appeared a few times. The chain carries TRBV12-3 or TRBV12-4 and TRBJ2-2, with D perhaps given as TRBD1 or TRBD2 (6 bases each). Trimming took off 5 bases at V and 0 bases at J, with 13 bases between the two ends. The CDR3 runs to 16 residues. The CDR3 DNA follows: TGTGCCAGCAGTGGACTGGGGGGCCCGAACACCGGGGAGCTGTTTTTT. Translating gives CASSGLGGPNTGELFF.

This clonotype was recorded a few times. An end of the junction does not agree with germline; a read error may underlie this. The chain employs TRBV27 and TRBJ2-1, with D tentatively TRBD1 or TRBD2 (6 bases each). The germline V gene has CDR1 MNHEY and CDR2 SMNVEV (reference sequence). The CDR3 is 15 amino acids. The DNA of the CDR3 is TGTGCCAGCAGTACTCACAGGGACTCCTACAATGAGCATTTCTTC. The encoded protein is CASSTHRDSYNEHFF.

In this sample, this clonotype turned up a few times. This chain joins TRBV19 and TRBJ2-7; 7 bases align to TRBD1. This CDR3 comprises 13 residues. V dropped 4 bases and J dropped 6; count of bases not matched to a gene: 6. Germline CDR1 reads LNHDA; CDR2 reads SQIVND (reference sequence). The CDR3 reads CASSTTRQGEQYF. The CDR3 DNA is TGTGCCAGTAGTACGACCCGACAGGGCGAGCAGTACTTC.

This clonotype appeared many times. The chain links TRBV20-1 to TRBJ2-7; D possibly uses TRBD1 or TRBD2 (5 bases each). Looked up from germline, CDR1 is DFQATT and CDR2 is SNEGSKA (reference sequence). V lost 8 bases, J lost 6 bases, and 14 bases lay in between. There are 11 residues in the CDR3. CDR3 residues: CSTKPGSEQYF. CDR3 DNA: TGCAGTACGAAGCCAGGGAGCGAGCAGTACTTC.

The chain has TRBV5-1 and TRBJ2-3, with unresolved D. CDR1 and CDR2 from the germline V gene are SGHRS and YFSETQ. The V and J ends lost 4 bases and 0 bases respectively, with 15 bases between them. This CDR3 contains 16 residues. CDR3 sequence reads: CASSRVESPSTDTQYF. DNA for the CDR3: TGCGCCAGCAGCCGGGTGGAATCACCTAGCACAGATACGCAGTATTTT.

The genes are TRBV3-1 and TRBJ2-3, with D perhaps matching TRBD2 (6 bases). The length of the CDR3 is 17 residues. V lost 0 bases and J 2 bases, leaving 15 bases between the germline ends. Germline values: CDR1 LGHDT, CDR2 YNNKEL (reference sequence). CDR3 loop: CASSQDGAGILTDTQYF. The CDR3 DNA follows: TGTGCCAGCAGCCAAGATGGGGCGGGGATTCTCACAGATACGCAGTATTTT.

The rearrangement links TRBV15 to TRBJ1-2, with a possible D match to TRBD1 (6 bases). The CDR3 runs to 15 residues. With 0 bases removed from V and 5 bases from J, the gap between germline ends came to 13 bases. CDR1 and CDR2 from the germline V gene are LNHNV and YYDKDF (reference sequence). DNA of the CDR3: TGTGCCACCAGCAGAGAGTCCCAGGACAGTTATGGCTACACCTTC. Protein sequence: CATSRESQDSYGYTF.

This clonotype showed up many times. This sequence joins TRBV28 and TRBJ2-7; D could derive from TRBD1 or TRBD2 (5 bases each). The ends were cut back, 3 bases at V and 0 bases at J, with 15 bases in the middle. This CDR3 is 16 amino acids long. Germline V gene lookup returns CDR1 MDHEN and CDR2 SYDVKM. The CDR3 loop is CASSLGPLLSSYEQYF. Written as DNA, the CDR3 is TGTGCCAGCAGTTTGGGACCATTACTTAGCTCCTACGAGCAGTACTTC.

Concerning this clonotype itself: A single base separates this from a much larger clone, so it may be a read error. This chain links TRBV3-1 with TRBJ2-5; unclear D gene. The CDR3 is 14 residues long. Germline V gives CDR1 LGHDT, CDR2 YNNKEL (reference sequence). The CDR3 DNA is TGTGCCAGCAGCCAAGCGGGCTTACAAGAGACCCGGTACTTC. Its protein product is CASSQAGLQETRYF.

V and J are TRBV27 and TRBJ2-3; D remains unclear. From germline, CDR1 is MNHEY and CDR2 SMNVEV (reference sequence). The CDR3 consists of 14 residues. Deletions cut 5 bases from V and 0 bases from J, with 9 bases between. This CDR3 is CASSASVSTDTQYF. Written as DNA, the CDR3 is TGTGCCAGCAGTGCGAGTGTGAGCACAGATACGCAGTATTTT.

This clonotype was seen a handful of times. The rearrangement joins TRBV10-3 to TRBJ1-1, with 8 bases identical to TRBD1. The J segment lost 4 bases and the V segment lost 4 bases, leaving 2 bases of the junction unmatched. Looked up from germline, CDR1 is ENHRY and CDR2 is SYGVKD. This CDR3 is 13 amino acids long. CDR3 in DNA: TGTGCCATCAGTGTGGACAGGGTCACTGAAGCTTTCTTT. It encodes CAISVDRVTEAFF.

This clonotype was detected a few times. The J gene is TRBJ2-1, the V gene TRBV28, with 8 bases identical to TRBD2. This CDR3 contains 15 residues. Trimming at V came to 3 bases and at J to 3 bases, leaving 4 bases not matched to a gene. Germline V lookup: CDR1 MDHEN, CDR2 SYDVKM. CDR3 protein: CASSLAGGNYNEQFF. The CDR3 region has the DNA TGTGCCAGCAGTTTGGCGGGAGGCAACTACAATGAGCAGTTCTTC.

This clonotype was counted at least ten times. The chain recombines TRBV6-1 with TRBJ2-5, with D maybe TRBD1 (5 bases). V lost 9 bases and J 3 bases, leaving 14 bases between the germline ends. This CDR3 spans 13 amino acids. CDR1 and CDR2 (germline): MNHNS, SASEGT. CDR3 nucleotide sequence: TGTGCCAGTCGTCACAGGCGCGAAGAGACCCAGTACTTC. It specifies CASRHRREETQYF.

This clonotype was observed at least ten times. This chain links TRBV12-3 or TRBV12-4 with TRBJ2-3, with TRBD1 identical over 8 bases. CDR3 length equals 15 residues. Trimming cost V 5 bases and J 3 bases; bases outside gene matches: 7. CDR3 loop: CASSPRTGWTDTQYF. The CDR3 DNA is TGTGCCAGCAGTCCTCGGACAGGGTGGACAGATACGCAGTATTTT.